This T cell receptor beta chain was observed in a study of blood T cells in healthy people across ages. On the study more broadly: With template switching, about one barcoded beta molecule was captured per two T cells.

On this clonotype itself: A junction boundary mismatches the germline segment, possibly from a read error.

Germline V lookup: CDR1 LGHDT, CDR2 YNNKEL (reference sequence). This CDR3 has 14 amino acids. A second PCR, run for about 7 to 12 cycles, used a sample-barcoded 5' primer plus a J-beta primer mix. TCRdb recomputed calls from the 5' RACE reads with MiXCR, one row per CDR3 protein. The sample includes some 1.6 million distinct CDR3 sequences, about 35% of them seen just once. This sequence was found in a woman aged 25 to 39 in good health. The chain couples TRBV3-1 to TRBJ1-1, with D possibly TRBD1 on 5 matching bases. The sample was blood. The CDR3: CAGSQGVPNTEAFF. CDR3 nucleotide sequence: TGTGCCGGCAGCCAAGGGGTACCGAACACTGAAGCTTTCTTT. The full variable domain, in which reference TRBV3-1 and TRBJ1-1 provide the parts outside the CDR3, is DTAVSQTPKYLVTQMGNDKSIKCEQNLGHDTMYWYKQDSKKFLKIMFSYNNKELIINETVPNRFSPKSPDKAHLNLHINSLELGDSAVYFCAGSQGVPNTEAFFGQGTRLTVV.